This entry concerns a single T cell receptor beta chain. Its antigen is not known. The entry originates in a study of blood T cells in healthy people across ages. The study's findings and limits: Diversity figures derived from one million T cells were judged to underestimate the true value.

Together with a sample-barcoded 5' primer, a J-beta primer mix was included in a second PCR lasting about 6 to 11 cycles. TCRdb re-called the 5' RACE reads with MiXCR, one entry per CDR3 protein. The sample contains some 1 million distinct CDR3 sequences, more than 40% of which appear only once. The V end lost 4 bases, the J end lost 2 bases, and 9 bases lay between the germline ends. In germline, CDR1 is SEHNR, CDR2 FQNEAQ (reference sequence). The CDR3 is made up of 14 amino acids. The clonotype comes from a woman aged 55-75 years in good health. Sample: blood. V is TRBV7-9 and J is TRBJ2-4; D gene unclear. CDR3 amino acids: CASSSDLPKNIQYF. CDR3 nucleotides: TGTGCCAGCAGCTCTGACTTACCCAAAAACATTCAGTACTTC.